This T cell receptor beta chain is drawn from a study of regulatory T cells in long-lasting Graves disease. About the research overall: Disease was considered persistent Graves' disease after over 5 years of antithyroid drugs (with positive TSH receptor antibodies). Overall study results and limits: TRBV28 was favored in persistent disease, as were TRBJ1-2 and TRBJ2-5. New patients shared 966 public clonotypes, fewer than the roughly 3,000 shared by persistent patients.

This CDR3 comprises 15 residues. Trimming stripped 2 bases from V and 1 base from J, with 13 bases between. Germline V gives CDR1 SGHDT, CDR2 YYEEEE. Regarding this clonotype: As yet, its antigen is unknown.

Documented time point: persistent/refractory GD, antithyroid drugs over 5 years with positive TRAb. From RNA extracted from PBMCs, the TCR library was made. Approximately 9 milliliters of peripheral blood were taken and placed in EDTA tubes. Researchers made TCR beta libraries by using iRepertoire HTBI primers and running Arm-PCR on CDR3 regions. Each CDR3 protein gets one entry after TCRdb re-called the multiplex PCR reads with MiXCR. The table has 400,000 to 600,000 distinct CDR3 sequences, 20% to 25% seen once. This chain links TRBV5-6 with TRBJ2-7, with D possibly being TRBD2 (5 bases). The material was peripheral blood mononuclear cells (PBMCs), obtained when the disease was refractory, from a patient treated with antithyroid drugs. This clonotype was sampled from a female donor with Graves disease. Here the CDR3 reads CASSFSTAASYEQYF. In DNA form, the CDR3 reads TGTGCCAGCAGCTTTAGCACAGCGGCATCCTACGAGCAGTACTTC.